The rows below give T cell receptor beta chains drawn from one sample of a study of siplizumab effects on memory and regulatory T cells. Sequencing used immunoSEQ multiplex PCR; TCRdb keeps in-frame clones, though not all of them. The sample consists of 85,000 to 130,000 clones, about nine tenths of them appearing once. The sample taken for sequencing was CD4+ T cells sorted from blood. The receptor source for this set is a human donor in good health. Some clones in this sample may be carry-over from other donors' samples. The CDR3 runs from the conserved cysteine through the conserved F or W. The D gene is left open where the match is weak. Some rows mark clone size as missing; the rest say once, few, many or name a class of expanded clone.

V	D	size	J	CDR3	DNA
TRBV12-2	-	-	TRBJ2-7	CASRLALSGQGSYEQYF	TGTGCAAGTCGCTTAGCGCTTTCGGGACAGGGCTCCTACGAGCAGTACTTC
TRBV7-9	-	-	TRBJ1-1	CASSPWTEDPEAFF	TGTGCCAGCAGCCCCTGGACAGAGGATCCTGAAGCTTTCTTT
TRBV21-1	-	-	TRBJ1-2	CASRLSNTF	TGTGCCAGCAGACTGAGTAACACCTTC
TRBV19	TRBD1	-	TRBJ1-4	CASSIPGQPNEKLFF	TGTGCCAGTAGTATCCCGGGACAGCCTAATGAAAAACTGTTTTTT
TRBV27	-	-	TRBJ2-7	CASRSPGSYEQYF	TGTGCCAGTAGATCCCCGGGCTCCTACGAGCAGTACTTC
TRBV18	-	-	TRBJ2-5	CASSPRGNNYWTQYF	TGTGCCAGCTCACCAAGAGGAAATAATTATTGGACCCAGTACTTC
TRBV5-1	-	-	TRBJ2-1	CASSSEQGRNNEQFF	TGCGCCAGCAGCTCGGAACAGGGGAGGAACAATGAGCAGTTCTTC
TRBV9	-	-	TRBJ2-3	CASSPQVLPDTQYF	TGTGCCAGCAGCCCACAGGTTCTTCCAGATACGCAGTATTTT
TRBV5-1	-	-	TRBJ1-5	CASSLEGKDSNQPQHF	TGCGCCAGCAGCTTGGAGGGGAAGGATAGCAATCAGCCCCAGCATTTT
TRBV27	TRBD1	-	TRBJ1-1	CASRDRGNTEAFF	TGTGCCAGCAGGGACAGGGGGAACACTGAAGCTTTCTTT
TRBV7-9	-	once	TRBJ1-1	CASSQTTTVNPTFF	TGTGCCAGCAGCCAAACGACAACGGTAAACCCAACTTTCTTT
TRBV9	-	-	TRBJ1-1	CASSVVAGTEAFF	TGTGCCAGCAGCGTAGTGGCAGGCACTGAAGCTTTCTTT
TRBV5-1	TRBD2	-	TRBJ2-1	CASSLEDSGSFNEQFF	TGCGCCAGCAGTCTTGAGGATAGCGGGAGTTTCAATGAGCAGTTCTTC
TRBV2	TRBD2	-	TRBJ2-2	CASKKIGTSGSGELFF	TGTGCCAGCAAGAAAATCGGGACTAGCGGGAGTGGGGAGCTGTTTTTT
TRBV7-9	-	-	TRBJ2-5	CASSSGVARPKQETQYF	TGTGCCAGCAGCTCCGGTGTAGCAAGGCCTAAACAAGAGACCCAGTACTTC
TRBV5-1	-	-	TRBJ1-4	CASSLASWGENEKLFF	TGCGCCAGCAGCTTGGCCTCGTGGGGGGAGAATGAAAAACTGTTTTTT